The rows below give T cell receptor beta chains drawn from one sample of a study of CD4 T cells in relation to SARS-CoV-2 and coronaviruses. Clones were sequenced by immunoSEQ multiplex PCR, and TCRdb holds only the in-frame ones, with some missing. This table holds some 40,000 clones, around 83% found once. What these receptors recognize is not known. The sequencing input was naive CD4+ T cells from PBMCs, cultured in vitro. These receptors all come from an adult with COVID-19. The CDR3 runs from the conserved cysteine through the conserved F or W. Fields, in order: CDR3 length, V gene, clone size, D gene, J gene, CDR3 DNA, CDR3 protein. A D gene is named only where the DNA matches it firmly. The size of a clone is reported for some rows only, either as once, few or many, or as a class for expanded clones.

len: 15; v_gene: TRBV7-2; abundance: NA; d_gene: TRBD1; j_gene: TRBJ1-4; CDR3nt: TGTGCCAGCAGCCTTGGACAGGGGGCTTTTGAAAAACTGTTTTTT; CDR3aa: CASSLGQGAFEKLFF
len: 14; v_gene: TRBV9; abundance: NA; d_gene: NA; j_gene: TRBJ2-5; CDR3nt: TGTGCCAGCAGCCCGACTAGTTATTCGGAGACCCAGTACTTC; CDR3aa: CASSPTSYSETQYF
len: 15; v_gene: TRBV3-1/TRBV3-2; abundance: NA; d_gene: NA; j_gene: TRBJ1-3; CDR3nt: TGTGCCAGCAGCCAATCCCCCGGAGTTCGAGTCACCATATATTTT; CDR3aa: CASSQSPGVRVTIYF
len: 16; v_gene: TRBV6-2/TRBV6-3; abundance: NA; d_gene: TRBD2; j_gene: TRBJ2-7; CDR3nt: TGTGCCAGCAGTTCGCCGGGACTAGTCTTGGGGTACGAGCAGTACTTC; CDR3aa: CASSSPGLVLGYEQYF
len: 14; v_gene: TRBV7-2; abundance: NA; d_gene: NA; j_gene: TRBJ2-5; CDR3nt: TGTGCCAGCAGCCGCGACAGGAGCCAAGAGACCCAGTACTTC; CDR3aa: CASSRDRSQETQYF
len: 14; v_gene: TRBV28; abundance: NA; d_gene: NA; j_gene: TRBJ2-1; CDR3nt: TGTGCCAGCAGGATAACAGGGTATCTCAATGAGCAGTTCTTC; CDR3aa: CASRITGYLNEQFF
len: 18; v_gene: TRBV27; abundance: NA; d_gene: TRBD2; j_gene: TRBJ2-7; CDR3nt: TGTGCCAGCAGTTTGCGTCCGGGACTAGCGGGGACACACTACGAGCAGTACTTC; CDR3aa: CASSLRPGLAGTHYEQYF
len: 15; v_gene: TRBV7-2; abundance: NA; d_gene: NA; j_gene: TRBJ2-4; CDR3nt: TGTGCCAGCAGTTCAGCCGGAGAGGAGGAAAACATTCAGTACTTC; CDR3aa: CASSSAGEEENIQYF
len: 14; v_gene: TRBV5-4; abundance: NA; d_gene: NA; j_gene: TRBJ2-2; CDR3nt: TGTGCCAGCAGCTCGACTCTAAACACCGGGGAGCTGTTTTTT; CDR3aa: CASSSTLNTGELFF
len: 15; v_gene: TRBV6-5; abundance: NA; d_gene: NA; j_gene: TRBJ2-7; CDR3nt: TGTGCCATTCTCGCCCCCGGGACGGGGACCTACGAGCAGTACTTC; CDR3aa: CAILAPGTGTYEQYF
len: 14; v_gene: TRBV19; abundance: NA; d_gene: NA; j_gene: TRBJ1-5; CDR3nt: TGTGCCAGTAGCCCTAGGCAGGATAGTCAGCCCCAGCATTTT; CDR3aa: CASSPRQDSQPQHF
len: 14; v_gene: TRBV7-9; abundance: NA; d_gene: NA; j_gene: TRBJ2-5; CDR3nt: TGTGCCAGCAGCTTAGGCCTTTTCGGCGAGACCCAGTACTTC; CDR3aa: CASSLGLFGETQYF
len: 15; v_gene: TRBV6-2/TRBV6-3; abundance: NA; d_gene: NA; j_gene: TRBJ1-2; CDR3nt: TGTGCCAGCAGTTCCCCGAGGGTGGCTTCGGATGGCTACACCTTC; CDR3aa: CASSSPRVASDGYTF
len: 14; v_gene: TRBV5-1; abundance: NA; d_gene: NA; j_gene: TRBJ2-5; CDR3nt: TGCGCCAGCAGCTTGGAGTGGGGACCGGAGACCCAGTACTTC; CDR3aa: CASSLEWGPETQYF
len: 14; v_gene: TRBV6-2/TRBV6-3; abundance: NA; d_gene: NA; j_gene: TRBJ2-1; CDR3nt: TGTGCCAGCAGCCTCCCCGGGACCTACAATGAGCAGTTCTTC; CDR3aa: CASSLPGTYNEQFF
len: 13; v_gene: TRBV9; abundance: NA; d_gene: NA; j_gene: TRBJ2-5; CDR3nt: TGTGCCAGCAGCGTAAGGGCTCAAGAGACCCAGTACTTC; CDR3aa: CASSVRAQETQYF
len: 15; v_gene: TRBV5-6; abundance: NA; d_gene: TRBD2; j_gene: TRBJ2-3; CDR3nt: TGTGCCAGCAGGGAGACTAGCGGGAGGACAGATACGCAGTATTTT; CDR3aa: CASRETSGRTDTQYF
len: 18; v_gene: TRBV7-8; abundance: once; d_gene: TRBD1; j_gene: TRBJ1-5; CDR3nt: TGTGCCAGCAGCCTACTGATCCCGGGACAGGGATACGGGGAGCCCCAGCATTTT; CDR3aa: CASSLLIPGQGYGEPQHF
len: 13; v_gene: TRBV5-1; abundance: NA; d_gene: TRBD1; j_gene: TRBJ1-2; CDR3nt: TGCGCCAGCAGCGTAACAGGGGAGAACGGCTACACCTTC; CDR3aa: CASSVTGENGYTF
len: 16; v_gene: TRBV9; abundance: once; d_gene: TRBD2; j_gene: TRBJ2-3; CDR3nt: TGTGCCAGCAGCACGGGACTAGCGGACAGCACAGATACGCAGTATTTT; CDR3aa: CASSTGLADSTDTQYF
len: 14; v_gene: TRBV5-1; abundance: NA; d_gene: NA; j_gene: TRBJ1-1; CDR3nt: TGCGCCAGCAGCTTGGCCGAAGCGAACACTGAAGCTTTCTTT; CDR3aa: CASSLAEANTEAFF
len: 17; v_gene: TRBV21-1; abundance: NA; d_gene: NA; j_gene: TRBJ2-4; CDR3nt: TGTGCCAGCAGCAAAGTAAGAGGATTTCTAGCCAAAAACATTCAGTACTTC; CDR3aa: CASSKVRGFLAKNIQYF
len: 15; v_gene: TRBV6-5; abundance: NA; d_gene: TRBD1; j_gene: TRBJ1-5; CDR3nt: TGTGCCAGCACCATGACAGGGGAAGGTGGTCAGCCCCAGCATTTT; CDR3aa: CASTMTGEGGQPQHF
len: 11; v_gene: TRBV11-3; abundance: few; d_gene: NA; j_gene: TRBJ2-2; CDR3nt: TGTGCCAGCAGCTTGCGAGGGGAGCTGTTTTTT; CDR3aa: CASSLRGELFF
len: 17; v_gene: TRBV5-1; abundance: NA; d_gene: TRBD2; j_gene: TRBJ2-3; CDR3nt: TGCGCCAGCAGCTTGGAGGGGCTAGCGGGAGGCACAGATACGCAGTATTTT; CDR3aa: CASSLEGLAGGTDTQYF
len: 14; v_gene: TRBV21-1; abundance: NA; d_gene: NA; j_gene: TRBJ1-1; CDR3nt: TGTGCCAGCAGCACCGTGGGAAAGAACATTGAAGCTTTCTTT; CDR3aa: CASSTVGKNIEAFF
len: 13; v_gene: TRBV6-1; abundance: NA; d_gene: NA; j_gene: TRBJ2-1; CDR3nt: TGTGCCAGCAGTGAAGTGGAGGACAATGAGCAGTTCTTC; CDR3aa: CASSEVEDNEQFF
len: 16; v_gene: TRBV15; abundance: NA; d_gene: TRBD2; j_gene: TRBJ2-1; CDR3nt: TGTGCCACCAGCAGAGATCCGACTAGCGGGAACAATGAGCAGTTCTTC; CDR3aa: CATSRDPTSGNNEQFF
len: 15; v_gene: TRBV5-6; abundance: NA; d_gene: NA; j_gene: TRBJ2-7; CDR3nt: TGTGCCAGCAGCTTCAGCCGAAGGGGGGTCTACGAGCAGTACTTC; CDR3aa: CASSFSRRGVYEQYF
len: 15; v_gene: TRBV7-3; abundance: NA; d_gene: NA; j_gene: TRBJ2-2; CDR3nt: TGTGCCAGCAGCTTAAGAGTGATCGGGCCCGGGGAGCTGTTTTTT; CDR3aa: CASSLRVIGPGELFF
len: 17; v_gene: TRBV3-1/TRBV3-2; abundance: NA; d_gene: TRBD2; j_gene: TRBJ2-5; CDR3nt: TGTGCCAGCAGCCAAGCGGGTGGCGGGAGTATTATAGAGACCCAGTACTTC; CDR3aa: CASSQAGGGSIIETQYF
len: 15; v_gene: TRBV27; abundance: once; d_gene: NA; j_gene: TRBJ2-7; CDR3nt: TGTGCCAGCAGTTTGTGGGGGACCCTCTCCTACGAGCAGTACTTC; CDR3aa: CASSLWGTLSYEQYF
len: 15; v_gene: TRBV6-5; abundance: NA; d_gene: TRBD1; j_gene: TRBJ1-1; CDR3nt: TGTGCCAGCAGTTCAACAGGGGGCGCGTGGACTGAAGCTTTCTTT; CDR3aa: CASSSTGGAWTEAFF
len: 16; v_gene: TRBV6-6; abundance: NA; d_gene: TRBD1; j_gene: TRBJ2-1; CDR3nt: TGTGCCAGCGGAAGACAGGGGTCCCCAATTAACAATGAGCAGTTCTTC; CDR3aa: CASGRQGSPINNEQFF
len: 13; v_gene: TRBV27; abundance: once; d_gene: NA; j_gene: TRBJ2-1; CDR3nt: TGTGCCAATCCGGGACGGATAGACAATGAGCAGTTCTTC; CDR3aa: CANPGRIDNEQFF
len: 14; v_gene: TRBV7-9; abundance: once; d_gene: NA; j_gene: TRBJ2-4; CDR3nt: TGTGCCAGCAGCCCGGGACGGGGAGGAAACATTCAGTACTTC; CDR3aa: CASSPGRGGNIQYF
len: 14; v_gene: TRBV28; abundance: NA; d_gene: TRBD1; j_gene: TRBJ1-5; CDR3nt: TGTGCCAGCAGGTCGGGGACAGGCAGGCAGCCCCAGCATTTT; CDR3aa: CASRSGTGRQPQHF
len: 11; v_gene: TRBV29-1; abundance: NA; d_gene: NA; j_gene: TRBJ2-7; CDR3nt: TGCAGCGCGCAGGGAGCCAACGAGCAGTACTTC; CDR3aa: CSAQGANEQYF
len: 16; v_gene: TRBV5-5; abundance: NA; d_gene: TRBD2; j_gene: TRBJ2-3; CDR3nt: TGTGCCAGCAGACTCGTAGCGGGAGCTAACACAGATACGCAGTATTTT; CDR3aa: CASRLVAGANTDTQYF
len: 17; v_gene: TRBV5-5; abundance: NA; d_gene: NA; j_gene: TRBJ2-2; CDR3nt: TGTGCCAGCAGCTTGGCCCCAGGGAAGGGGGACACCGGGGAGCTGTTTTTT; CDR3aa: CASSLAPGKGDTGELFF